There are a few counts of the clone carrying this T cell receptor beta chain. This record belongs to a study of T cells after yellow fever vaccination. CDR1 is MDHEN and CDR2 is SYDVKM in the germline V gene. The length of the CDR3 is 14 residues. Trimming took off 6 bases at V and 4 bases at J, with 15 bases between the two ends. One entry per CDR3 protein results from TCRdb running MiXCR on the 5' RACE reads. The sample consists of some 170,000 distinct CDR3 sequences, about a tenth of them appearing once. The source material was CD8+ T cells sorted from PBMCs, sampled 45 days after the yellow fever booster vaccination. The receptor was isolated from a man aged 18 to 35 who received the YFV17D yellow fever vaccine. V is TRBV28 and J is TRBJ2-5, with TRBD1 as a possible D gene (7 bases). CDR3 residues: CASSPRGAGETQYF. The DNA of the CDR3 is TGTGCCAGCAGCCCCAGGGGGGCCGGAGAGACCCAGTACTTC.